The clone carrying this TCR beta chain has at least ten counts. Antigen unknown. These data originate in a study of T-cell reconstitution after alpha-beta-depleted transplantation in children. Findings of the study overall: Recipient T cells and thymic progenitors that survived gave rise to the high TCRbeta diversity observed at day 60 in some patients. Several hundred expanded graft clones reportedly supplied alpha-beta T cells about two months after transplant.

The library targeted TCRbeta and was prepared with unique molecular identifiers. TCRdb reanalysed the PCR reads using MiXCR and keeps one entry per CDR3 protein. Of 550,000 to 600,000 distinct CDR3 sequences listed, roughly 23% are singletons. The sequence was collected from a boy in the first two years of life who had a stem cell transplant for acute myeloid leukemia, so the T cells may come from the graft donor. The source material was PBMCs, mostly from graft donor cells, sampled 360 days after TCRalphabeta/CD19-depleted stem cell transplant.

The CDR3 loop reads CASSPRGGTFTEAFF. CDR3 nucleotide sequence: TGTGCCAGCAGTCCGAGAGGGGGTACCTTCACTGAAGCTTTCTTT. The chain carries TRBV12-3 or TRBV12-4 and TRBJ1-1; D is perhaps TRBD1 (6 bases). The CDR3 is made up of 15 amino acids. V lost 5 bases, J lost 4 bases, and 17 bases lay in between.